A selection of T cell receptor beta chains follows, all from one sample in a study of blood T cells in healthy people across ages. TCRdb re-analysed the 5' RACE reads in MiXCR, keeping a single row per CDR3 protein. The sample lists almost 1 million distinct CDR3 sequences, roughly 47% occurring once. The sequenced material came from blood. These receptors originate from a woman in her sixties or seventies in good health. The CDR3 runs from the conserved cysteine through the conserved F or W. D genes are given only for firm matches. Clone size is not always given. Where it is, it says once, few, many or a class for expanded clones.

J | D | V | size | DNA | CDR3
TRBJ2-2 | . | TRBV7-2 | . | TGTGCCAGCAGCCCGGGGACTCACCACACCGGGGAGCTGTTTTTT | CASSPGTHHTGELFF
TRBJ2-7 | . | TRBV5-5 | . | TGTGCCAGCAGCTCCCATTCGGACGGCGTTTACGAGCAGTACTTC | CASSSHSDGVYEQYF
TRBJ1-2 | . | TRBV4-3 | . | TGCGCCAGCAGCCAAGATGGGGGCCGATCCTTGTATGGCTACACCTTC | CASSQDGGRSLYGYTF
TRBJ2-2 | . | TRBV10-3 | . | TGTGCCATCAGTGAGCCGGACGAATACACCGGGGAGCTGTTTTTT | CAISEPDEYTGELFF
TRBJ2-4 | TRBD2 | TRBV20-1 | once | TGCAGTGCTAGAGAGACTAGCGGGGGGTATGGCATTCAGTACTTC | CSARETSGGYGIQYF
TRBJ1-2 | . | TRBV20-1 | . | TGCAGTGCTACGATTCCCGCAGGGGTAAATGGCTACACCTTC | CSATIPAGVNGYTF
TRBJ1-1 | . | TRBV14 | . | TGTGCCAGCAGCCAAGAGGAATACACTGAAGCTTTCTTT | CASSQEEYTEAFF
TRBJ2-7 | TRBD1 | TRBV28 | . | TGTGCCAGCAGTCCAGGACAGGCTCCGATTTACGAGCAGTACTTC | CASSPGQAPIYEQYF
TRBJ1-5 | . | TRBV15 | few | TGTGCCACCAGCAGAGACATGGGAGCTCAGCCCCAGCATTTT | CATSRDMGAQPQHF
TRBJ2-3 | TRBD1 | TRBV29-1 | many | TGCAGCGCGAGGACAGGGGACACAGATACGCAGTATTTT | CSARTGDTDTQYF
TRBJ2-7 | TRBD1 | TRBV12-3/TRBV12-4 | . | TGTGCCGCCGGGACAGGGGGGTTCGAGCAGTACTTC | CAAGTGGFEQYF
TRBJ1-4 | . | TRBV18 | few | TGTGCCAGCTCACAACTCTCCGGGACCAAAGGCGGTGAAAAACTGTTTTTT | CASSQLSGTKGGEKLFF
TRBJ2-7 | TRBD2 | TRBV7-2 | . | TGTGCCAGCAGTCCAGGGGGGACTAGCGGTTTAATAATACAGCAGTACTTC | CASSPGGTSGLIIQQYF
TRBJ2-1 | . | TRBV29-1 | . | TGCAGCGTTGTGTGGGCCCTCTCCTACAATGAGCAGTTCTTC | CSVVWALSYNEQFF
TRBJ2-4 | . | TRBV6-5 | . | TGTGCCAGCAGCCAGGACACACACCCCAAAAACATTCAGTACTTC | CASSQDTHPKNIQYF
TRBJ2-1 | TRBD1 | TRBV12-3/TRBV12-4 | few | TGTGCCAGCGCCCAACAGGGGTTCGATGAGCAGTTCTTC | CASAQQGFDEQFF
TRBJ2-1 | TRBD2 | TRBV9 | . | TGTGCCAGCAGCCTGACTAGCGCACACAATGAGCAGTTCTTC | CASSLTSAHNEQFF
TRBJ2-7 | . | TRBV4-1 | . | TGCGCCAGCAGCCAAGCTTCCGGGGGCTGGAACTACGAGCAGTACTTC | CASSQASGGWNYEQYF
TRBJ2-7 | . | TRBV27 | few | TGTGCCAGCAGTTTATTGGCCCCACGGAGGGCCTTTCCCGAGCAGTACTTC | CASSLLAPRRAFPEQYF
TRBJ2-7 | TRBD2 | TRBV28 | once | TGTGCCAGCACGCGGGGGGACGGTTACGAGCAGTACTTC | CASTRGDGYEQYF
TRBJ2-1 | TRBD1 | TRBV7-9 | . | TGTGCCAGCAGCTCCGACAGGGCAGGCTACAATGAGCAGTTCTTC | CASSSDRAGYNEQFF
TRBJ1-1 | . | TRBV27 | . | TGTGCCAGCAGTGCGCCGATGGCGAACACTGAAGCTTTCTTT | CASSAPMANTEAFF
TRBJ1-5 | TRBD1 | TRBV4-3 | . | TGCGCCAGCAGCCAAGATCCCCGGACAGGGACTGATCAGCCCCAGCATTTT | CASSQDPRTGTDQPQHF
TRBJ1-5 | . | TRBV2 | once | TGTGCCAGCAGTGCGCAGGGTATGAGAGATCAGCCCCAGCATTTT | CASSAQGMRDQPQHF
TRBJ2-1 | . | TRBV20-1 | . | TGCAGTGGGGGAGGTTATAACAATGAGCAGTTCTTC | CSGGGYNNEQFF
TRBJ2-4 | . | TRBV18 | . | TGTGCCAGCTCACCGGGGGTTGCCAAAAACATTCAGTACTTC | CASSPGVAKNIQYF
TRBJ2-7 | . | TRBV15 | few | TGTGCCACCAGCAGAGAGGTCCGCTACGAGCAGTACTTC | CATSREVRYEQYF
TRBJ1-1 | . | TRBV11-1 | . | TGTGCCAGCAGCTTAGATACCCGGGGGAACACTGAAGCTTTCTTT | CASSLDTRGNTEAFF
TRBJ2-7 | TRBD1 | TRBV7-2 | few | TGTGCCAGCAGCTCGGGACAGGTCCCTGGGTACGAGCAGTACTTC | CASSSGQVPGYEQYF
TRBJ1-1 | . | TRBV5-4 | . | TGTGCCAGCAGCCTGACCCCCGGGGAGGCTGAAGCTTTCTTT | CASSLTPGEAEAFF
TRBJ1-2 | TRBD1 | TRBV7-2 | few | TGTGCCAGCAGCTCATACCGACAGGGAGATGGCTACACCTTC | CASSSYRQGDGYTF
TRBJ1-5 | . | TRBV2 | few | TGTGCCAGCAGTCAAACCGGGACAACCTATCAGCCCCAGCATTTT | CASSQTGTTYQPQHF
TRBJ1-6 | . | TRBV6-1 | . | TGTGCCAGCAGTCGTTCCGGGCAAAAAACTCGAGCGGATTCACCCCTCCACTTT | CASSRSGQKTRADSPLHF
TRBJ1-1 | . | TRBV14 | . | TGTGCCAGCAGCCAAGCAAGTGAAAGGGTCAGGGGAGCTTTCTTT | CASSQASERVRGAFF
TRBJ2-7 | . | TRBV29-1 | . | TGCAGCGTTGAAACGGCCCCCTACGAGCAGTACTTC | CSVETAPYEQYF
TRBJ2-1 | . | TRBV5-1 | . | TGCGCCAGCAGAATTTCAAGAGAGACCCAGTTCTTC | CASRISRETQFF
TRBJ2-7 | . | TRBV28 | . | TGTGCCAGCAGGGGCTCGACAGAACGTAACTACGAGCAGTACTTC | CASRGSTERNYEQYF
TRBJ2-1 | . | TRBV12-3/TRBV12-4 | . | TGTGCCAGCAGTTTAGCAAAGATTGAGCAGTTCTTC | CASSLAKIEQFF
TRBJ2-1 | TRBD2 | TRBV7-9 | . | TGTGCCAGCAGCTCAAGTCAGTCGTCTAGCGGGAGTTGGAATGAGCAGTTCTTC | CASSSSQSSSGSWNEQFF
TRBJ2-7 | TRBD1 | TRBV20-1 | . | TGCAGTGCTAGCCTTACGGGACAGGGGTCCTACGAGCAGTACTTC | CSASLTGQGSYEQYF
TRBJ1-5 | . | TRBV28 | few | TGTGCCAGTCGTGGGGGCGGCCAGCCCCAGCATTTT | CASRGGGQPQHF
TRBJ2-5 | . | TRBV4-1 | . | TGCGCCAGCAGCCAAGGGCCGGGGCAAGAGACCCAGTACTTC | CASSQGPGQETQYF
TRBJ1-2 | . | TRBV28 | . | TGTGCCAGCAGTAACCCCGGGAGGCGAATCGGCTACACCTTC | CASSNPGRRIGYTF
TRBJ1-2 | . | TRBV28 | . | TGTGCCAGCAGTTTGGACGGAACTCGTAGTCGCTACACCTTC | CASSLDGTRSRYTF
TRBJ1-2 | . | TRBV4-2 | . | TGTGCCAGCAGCCGTGACAGGTCTGCTTCCTCTGCTTATGGCTACACCTTC | CASSRDRSASSAYGYTF
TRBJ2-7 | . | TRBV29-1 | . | TGCAGCGTTGGCGGCCTTCAGGGGCCCTACGAGCAGTACTTC | CSVGGLQGPYEQYF
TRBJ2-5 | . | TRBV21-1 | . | TGTGCCAGCAGCAAAGAAGGTCGAAGGAGAACTAGCGGGAGTCTCCCTCAAGGGGAGACCCAGTACTTC | CASSKEGRRRTSGSLPQGETQYF
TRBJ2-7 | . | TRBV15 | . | TGTGCCACCAGCAGAGATGGGGGGCCGGGCAAACCCCCCTACGAGCAGTACTTC | CATSRDGGPGKPPYEQYF
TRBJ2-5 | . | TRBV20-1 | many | TGCAGTGCCGTTCAGATGGAGACCCAGTACTTC | CSAVQMETQYF
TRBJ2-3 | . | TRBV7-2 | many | TGTGCCAGCAGCTTAGCCGGTACGCAGTATTTT | CASSLAGTQYF
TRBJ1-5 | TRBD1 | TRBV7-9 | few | TGTGCCAGCAGCTTAGGGGGGACAGGAGCAAGCAATCAGCCCCAGCATTTT | CASSLGGTGASNQPQHF
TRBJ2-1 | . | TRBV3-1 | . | TGTGCCAGCAGCCAAGAGTGGAGGGAGAACGACAATGAGCAGTTCTTC | CASSQEWRENDNEQFF
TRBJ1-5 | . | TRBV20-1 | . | TGCAGTGCTTCCGGACGGACTAGAAATCAGCCCCAGCATTTT | CSASGRTRNQPQHF
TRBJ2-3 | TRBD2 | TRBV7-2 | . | TGTGCCAGCATGTGGACTAGCCATAGCACAGATACGCAGTATTTT | CASMWTSHSTDTQYF
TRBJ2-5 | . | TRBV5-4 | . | TGTGCCAGCAGCCCTTCGGTTGTGCGGAGAAACCAAGAGACCCAGTACTTC | CASSPSVVRRNQETQYF
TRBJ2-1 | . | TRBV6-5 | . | TGTGCCAGCAGTTACACTATGGGGCTAGAATCCTACAATGAGCAGTTCTTC | CASSYTMGLESYNEQFF
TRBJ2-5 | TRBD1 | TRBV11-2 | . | TGTGCCAGCAGCTTAGATCAAAGGGGGCAGGGTGAGACCCAGTACTTC | CASSLDQRGQGETQYF
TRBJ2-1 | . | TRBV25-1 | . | TGTGCCAGCTTCGGAGGAGGGGAGCAGTTCTTC | CASFGGGEQFF
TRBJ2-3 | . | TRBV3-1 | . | TGTGCCAGCAGCCAAGATATATACGGAGATACGCAGTATTTT | CASSQDIYGDTQYF